This TCR beta chain was documented in a study of blood T cell repertoires in COVID-19. Study overall: Specimens from acute and convalescent COVID-19 originated in the United States, Italy and Spain. T cells, B-cell-depleted T cells, or PBMCs provided the cDNA or gDNA that served as material.

This CDR3 region has 16 residues. The germline V gene has CDR1 MGHRA and CDR2 YSYEKL. V dropped 1 base and J dropped 0; count of bases not matched to a gene: 2. Original processing methods: For nucleated cells, counts were estimated from reference gene primer amplification. Clones were read by immunoSEQ multiplex PCR, and TCRdb kept only the in-frame ones, dropping some. V and J calls plus clone size are reproduced from that table; the DNA served to infer D and trimming. The profile shows tens of thousands of clones, 75% to 95% of them singletons. The specimen was peripheral blood. The rearrangement links TRBV4-1 to TRBJ2-3, with 9 nucleotides matching TRBD2. This TCR was sampled from a human donor with active COVID-19. The donor label of this sample is uncertain. CDR3 bases: TGCGCCAGCAGCCAAGGGCTAGCGGGGAGCACAGATACGCAGTATTTT. Its translation: CASSQGLAGSTDTQYF.